The 13 T cell receptor beta chains listed next were all sequenced from one sample in a study of vaccination and CD4 T cells after COVID-19. No antigen has been assigned to these receptors. Cultured CD4+ T cell DNA was sequenced using the Oncomine TCR Beta short-read assay. Each CDR3 protein gets one entry after TCRdb re-called the PCR reads with MiXCR. The sample records 3,500 or so distinct CDR3 sequences, around a sixth being singletons. Treatment in this sample: roughly nine-day PBMC culture with coronavirus spike peptide pools or control peptides (ViraFEST assay). Sequencing was performed on CD4+ T cells from blood, cultured in vitro. Receptors were obtained from a human donor who had recovered from COVID-19.

The genes are TRBV10-3 and TRBJ1-3, with a tentative D call TRBD1 (5 bases). The V and J ends lost 8 bases and 6 bases respectively, with 14 bases between them. This CDR3 is 13 amino acids long. Germline V CDR1 and CDR2: ENHRY, SYGVKD. The CDR3 region is CAIGDPRENTIYF. For the CDR3, the DNA is TGTGCCATCGGGGACCCCCGGGAAAACACCATATATTTT.

The table lists this clonotype with a few counts. This chain joins TRBV2 and TRBJ2-1, with 8 bases identical to TRBD1. This CDR3 spans 14 amino acids. The trim removed 4 bases at V and 4 bases at J, leaving 3 bases unmatched. CDR1 and CDR2 (germline): SNHLY, FYNNEI. The CDR3 here is CASSANRGYNEQFF. The DNA of the CDR3 is TGTGCCAGCAGTGCCAACAGGGGGTACAATGAGCAGTTCTTC.

Of note for this clonotype: A much larger clonotype is one base distant, so this may be a read error. The genes are TRBV11-1 and TRBJ1-1, with D unresolved. The CDR3 is 14 residues long. Germline-derived CDR1 and CDR2 are SGHAT and FQDESV (reference sequence). CDR3 coding DNA: TGTGCCAGCAGCTTAAGGGCGGGGAACACTGGAGCTTTCTTT. Its translation: CASSLRAGNTGAFF.

The table lists this clonotype with a few counts. The chain couples TRBV20-1 to TRBJ1-1; 7 bases map to TRBD1. V lost 2 bases and J lost 6; bases outside the gene matches: 6. The CDR3 loop spans 13 amino acids. CDR1 DFQATT and CDR2 SNEGSKA come from the germline V gene (reference sequence). CDR3 region: CSARYGTVPEAFF. CDR3 in DNA: TGCAGTGCTAGATATGGGACAGTACCTGAAGCTTTCTTT.

On this clonotype: Possible read error: a much larger clone is one base away. This chain uses TRBV30 with TRBJ1-3, with D possibly being TRBD1 (6 bases). V lost 3 bases to trimming and J lost 4 bases, with 19 bases between them. The CDR3 contains 16 residues. Per the germline V gene, CDR1 is GTSNPN and CDR2 is SVGIG (reference sequence). CDR3 DNA sequence: TGTGCCTGGAGGCCCGGGACGGGGGGCTCCGGAAACACCATATATTTT. It specifies CAWRPGTGGSGNTIYF.

In its sample, this clonotype is medium-sized. The chain uses TRBV6-1 and TRBJ2-3, with 9 bases identical to TRBD2. Trimming at V came to 5 bases and at J to 4 bases, leaving 10 bases not matched to a gene. The CDR3 is 16 residues long. CDR1 is MNHNS, CDR2 SASEGT, per germline. CDR3 nucleotide sequence: TGTGCCAGCAGTAAGACTAGCGGACTCCCCGCAGATACGCAGTATTTT. Its protein product is CASSKTSGLPADTQYF.

CDR3 DNA: TGTGCCAGCAGCGTTGGGACAGGGCACTATGGCTACACCTTC. Translating gives CASSVGTGHYGYTF. This sequence joins TRBV7-9 and TRBJ1-2, with 9 bases aligning to TRBD1. This CDR3 spans 14 amino acids. Trimming at V came to 5 bases and at J to 3 bases, leaving 4 bases not matched to a gene. CDR1 SEHNR and CDR2 FQNEAQ come from the germline V gene (reference sequence).

The CDR3 sequence: CASRAEIGNTIYF. CDR3 DNA sequence: TGCGCCAGCAGAGCAGAAATCGGAAACACCATATATTTT. The chain has TRBV5-1 and TRBJ1-3, with D uncertain. Germline CDR1 SGHRS, CDR2 YFSETQ. Trimming stripped 5 bases from V and 4 bases from J, with 10 bases between. The CDR3 is 13 amino acids. Together with reference TRBV5-1 and TRBJ1-3, the CDR3 gives the full variable domain: KAGVTQTPRYLIKTRGQQVTLSCSPISGHRSVSWYQQTPGQGLQFLFEYFSETQRNKGNFPGRFSGRQFSNSRSEMNVSTLELGDSALYLCASRAEIGNTIYFGEGSWLTVV.

V usage is TRBV6-1 and J usage is TRBJ2-1; 9 bases are a match to TRBD1. The CDR3 consists of 14 residues. CDR1 is MNHNS and CDR2 is SASEGT in the germline V gene. J was trimmed by 4 bases and V by 7 bases; bases with no gene match: 5. The CDR3 DNA reads as TGTGCCAGCAACGGACAGGGGCTTTACAATGAGCAGTTCTTC. It codes for CASNGQGLYNEQFF.

In this sample, this clonotype turned up a few times. The V call is TRBV7-2, the J call TRBJ2-6; D is uncertain. The CDR3 runs 15 residues. V dropped 5 bases and J dropped 0 bases, with 8 bases sitting between them. Germline V gene sequence: CDR1 SGHTA, CDR2 FQGNSA. The CDR3 DNA reads TGTGCCAGCAGCCCAAGGACCTCTGGGGCCAACGTCCTGACTTTC. Translation: CASSPRTSGANVLTF. Variable domain in full (rest from reference TRBV7-2 and TRBJ2-6): GAGVSQSPSNKVTEKGKDVELRCDPISGHTALYWYRQSLGQGLEFLIYFQGNSAPDKSGLPSDRFSAERTGGSVSTLTIQRTQQEDSAVYLCASSPRTSGANVLTFGAGSRLTVL.

J is TRBJ2-7 and V is TRBV2; the match to TRBD1 covers 9 bases. Germline V lookup: CDR1 SNHLY, CDR2 FYNNEI. The CDR3 has 13 residues. V shed 8 bases and J 2 bases; nucleotides not matched to a gene: 4. In nucleotides, the CDR3 is TGTGCCAGCGCCCGACAGGGGGCCTACGAGCAGTACTTC. Its translation is CASARQGAYEQYF. The variable domain in full, completed from reference TRBV2 and TRBJ2-7, reads EPEVTQTPSHQVTQMGQEVILRCVPISNHLYFYWYRQILGQKVEFLVSFYNNEISEKSEIFDDQFSVERPDGSNFTLKIRSTKLEDSAMYFCASARQGAYEQYFGPGTRLTVT.

The chain links TRBV5-1 to TRBJ2-5; D is uncertain. V lost 1 base and J lost 5, with 12 bases in between. Germline CDR1 is SGHRS and CDR2 is YFSETQ. The CDR3 length is 14 residues. CDR3 sequence: CASSLLLHRETQYF. In DNA, the CDR3 is TGCGCCAGCAGCTTGTTACTCCACCGGGAGACCCAGTACTTC.

This clonotype has only a few counts. This chain uses TRBV20-1 with TRBJ1-1; D gene uncertain. The length of the CDR3 is 14 residues. Germline V CDR1 and CDR2: DFQATT, SNEGSKA (reference sequence). Trimming cost V 5 bases and J 0 bases, with 13 bases left between them. The CDR3 here is CSAGLLNMNTEAFF. The CDR3 coding sequence is TGCAGTGCTGGTCTCCTGAACATGAACACTGAAGCTTTCTTT.